One and the same sample provided the 20 T cell receptor beta chains below, sequenced in a study of cytomegalovirus exposure and HLA in healthy donors. Clones were sequenced by immunoSEQ multiplex PCR, and TCRdb holds only the in-frame ones, with some missing. The table records approximately 230,000 clones, roughly 87% of them present only once. The sample taken for sequencing was PBMCs. These TCRs come from a man aged 18-30 years in good health and CMV-seropositive.

This clone was found a few times. V gene TRBV27 combines with J gene TRBJ2-3, with no clear D. The germline V gene encodes CDR1 MNHEY and CDR2 SMNVEV (reference sequence). V was shortened by 3 bases and J by 2 bases, with 9 bases between the two germline ends. CDR3 length: 14 amino acids. In nucleotides, the CDR3 is TGTGCCAGCAGTTTTCTGTCCAACACAGATACGCAGTATTTT. This translates into CASSFLSNTDTQYF.

The chain joins TRBV28 to TRBJ1-5; maybe TRBD1 (5 bases). The V end lost 6 bases, the J end lost 5 bases, and 14 bases lay between the germline ends. Per germline, CDR1 MDHEN and CDR2 SYDVKM. This CDR3 is built from 14 residues. The CDR3 protein is CASSLRDYYQPQHF. The CDR3, as DNA: TGTGCCAGCAGCCTTCGGGACTACTATCAGCCCCAGCATTTT.

The J gene is TRBJ1-5, the V gene TRBV19; the match to TRBD1 covers 7 bases. The V gene's germline CDR1 is LNHDA and CDR2 SQIVND (reference sequence). Germline trimming cut 6 bases from V and 3 bases from J; bases unmatched to any gene: 11. The CDR3 totals 16 residues. The CDR3 nucleotides are TGTGCCAGTAGCCCGACAGGGATCGGGGCCAATCAGCCCCAGCATTTT. Residues: CASSPTGIGANQPQHF. Based on the CDR3 plus reference TRBV19 and TRBJ1-5, the full variable domain is DGGITQSPKYLFRKEGQNVTLSCEQNLNHDAMYWYRQDPGQGLRLIYYSQIVNDFQKGDIAEGYSVSREKKESFPLTVTSAQKNPTAFYLCASSPTGIGANQPQHFGDGTRLSIL.

This sequence joins TRBV19 and TRBJ2-7, with D perhaps matching TRBD1 (6 bases). Per germline, CDR1 LNHDA and CDR2 SQIVND (reference sequence). Trimming stripped 5 bases from V and 0 bases from J, with 11 bases between. CDR3 length: 14 residues. The CDR3 protein is CASSLGTTSYEQYF. The CDR3 DNA sequence: TGTGCCAGTAGTCTTGGGACAACCTCCTACGAGCAGTACTTC.

V and J are TRBV6-5 and TRBJ2-3; D possibly corresponds to TRBD1 (5 bases). The germline V and J ends were trimmed by 1 base and 6 bases, with 14 bases remaining between them. The CDR3 is 15 amino acids. The germline CDR1 and CDR2 sequences are MNHEY and SVGAGI. The CDR3 DNA sequence: TGTGCCAGCAGTTACTTCAGGGATGGTATGGATACGCAGTATTTT. This translates into CASSYFRDGMDTQYF.

This rearrangement joins TRBV30 to TRBJ2-4; 8 bases are a match to TRBD2. In germline, CDR1 is GTSNPN, CDR2 SVGIG (reference sequence). The J segment lost 5 bases and the V segment lost 3 bases, leaving 12 bases of the junction unmatched. The CDR3 is made up of 16 amino acids. DNA of the CDR3: TGTGCCTGGAGGGGTAGCGGGGTAACCTCCCAAAACATTCAGTACTTC. Protein sequence: CAWRGSGVTSQNIQYF. Filled out from reference TRBV30 and TRBJ2-4, the complete variable domain reads SQTIHQWPATLVQPVGSPLSLECTVEGTSNPNLYWYRQAAGRGLQLLFYSVGIGQISSEVPQNLSASRPQDRQFILSSKKLLLSDSGFYLCAWRGSGVTSQNIQYFGAGTRLSVL.

The chain uses TRBV27 and TRBJ1-1; D is uncertain. The CDR3 is made up of 15 amino acids. Deletions cut 2 bases from V and 4 bases from J, with 14 bases between. Looked up from germline, CDR1 is MNHEY and CDR2 is SMNVEV (reference sequence). CDR3 region: CASSLGGGGFTEAFF. For the CDR3, the DNA is TGTGCCAGCAGTTTAGGCGGAGGTGGGTTCACTGAAGCTTTCTTT.

The rearrangement uses TRBV9 and TRBJ2-3, with 8 bases that match TRBD1. Germline-derived CDR1 and CDR2 are SGDLS and YYNGEE. Trimming at V came to 4 bases and at J to 2 bases, leaving 15 bases not matched to a gene. The CDR3 is made up of 18 amino acids. The CDR3, as DNA: TGTGCCAGCAGCTATGAGGCAGGACAGGGCACGTTCACAGATACGCAGTATTTT. The encoded protein is CASSYEAGQGTFTDTQYF.

This clone has a single count. The V and J genes are TRBV30 and TRBJ2-5; D uncertain. Per the germline V gene, CDR1 is GTSNPN and CDR2 is SVGIG (reference sequence). Trimming took 2 bases from V and 3 from J, leaving 16 bases between them. The CDR3 has 15 amino acids. In nucleotides, the CDR3 is TGTGCCTGGAGTCAGCCTCCCTCGAGAAAAGAGACCCAGTACTTC. Protein sequence: CAWSQPPSRKETQYF.

V and J are TRBV29-1 and TRBJ2-1, with D possibly being TRBD1 (6 bases). The CDR3 runs to 13 residues. The germline V gene has CDR1 SQVTM and CDR2 ANQGSEA. The V gene lost 7 bases and the J gene lost 4 bases, with 14 bases spanning the gap. CDR3 protein: CSARRTEYNEQFF. CDR3 nucleotide sequence: TGCAGCGCCCGGAGGACAGAGTACAATGAGCAGTTCTTC.

This sequence joins TRBV25-1 and TRBJ1-2; TRBD1 might be the D (5 bases). CDR1 and CDR2 from the germline V gene are MGHDK and SYGVNS. The V and J ends lost 0 bases and 5 bases respectively, with 10 bases between them. This CDR3 has 14 amino acids. The CDR3 spells CASSEYSQGYGYTF. DNA of the CDR3: TGTGCCAGCAGTGAATATTCCCAGGGATATGGCTACACCTTC.

The chain has TRBV18 and TRBJ1-1; D remains unclear. The germline V gene encodes CDR1 KGHSH and CDR2 LQKENI. Trimming shortened V by 4 bases and J by 1 base, and 13 bases separated the two germline ends. The CDR3 runs to 15 residues. The CDR3 bases are TGTGCCAGCTCACGTACGGGATGGGGGAACACTGAAGCTTTCTTT. Protein product: CASSRTGWGNTEAFF.

The gene calls are TRBV6-1 and TRBJ1-4; no firm D call. CDR1 and CDR2 (germline): MNHNS, SASEGT. V shed 8 bases and J shed 0 bases, with 7 bases lying between them. This CDR3 region has 13 residues. This CDR3 reads CASRRATNEKLFF. The DNA for the CDR3 is TGTGCCAGCCGCCGGGCAACTAATGAAAAACTGTTTTTT.

Only one count was recorded for this clone. CDR3 residues: CASSWTGAGYTF. The CDR3 nucleotides read TGTGCCAGTAGTTGGACAGGCGCTGGCTACACCTTC. This chain joins TRBV19 and TRBJ1-2; 7 bases line up with TRBD1. Germline lookup yields CDR1 LNHDA and CDR2 SQIVND (reference sequence). CDR3 length: 12 amino acids. After removal of 5 bases from V and 7 bases from J, the junction contained 4 bases not matched to a gene.

This clone showed up just once. The CDR3 protein is CASSVGGSGGVYEQYF. CDR3 coding DNA: TGTGCCAGCAGCGTAGGAGGGTCGGGAGGAGTCTACGAGCAGTACTTC. The rearrangement uses TRBV9 and TRBJ2-7; TRBD2 matches at 7 bases. Germline trimming cut 0 bases from V and 3 bases from J; bases unmatched to any gene: 9. This CDR3 is 16 amino acids long. Germline V CDR1 and CDR2: SGDLS, YYNGEE.

Concerning this clone itself: This CDR3 is also generated by other DNA sequences in the sample. The chain combines TRBV5-1 with TRBJ1-2, with 11 bases that match TRBD1. Germline CDR1 reads SGHRS; CDR2 reads YFSETQ. The V gene end was trimmed by 0 bases and the J gene end by 5 bases; junction bases not matched to a gene: 3. The CDR3 extends over 15 amino acids. CDR3 residues: CASSLDGQGAYGYTF. The DNA of the CDR3 is TGCGCCAGCAGCTTGGACGGACAGGGGGCTTATGGCTACACCTTC.

This chain connects TRBV11-1 to TRBJ2-1; D possibly corresponds to TRBD1 (5 bases). Trimming shortened V by 5 bases and J by 6 bases, and 17 bases separated the two germline ends. Germline V gene data show CDR1 as SGHAT and CDR2 as FQDESV (reference sequence). The CDR3 spans 15 residues. The CDR3 DNA is TGTGCCAGCAGCCTGGGGCCGCTCCCGCTCAATGAGCAGTTCTTC. As protein: CASSLGPLPLNEQFF.

This sequence joins TRBV19 and TRBJ2-1; the match to TRBD2 covers 9 bases. The CDR3 length is 13 residues. CDR1 and CDR2 (germline): LNHDA, SQIVND (reference sequence). V trimming: 3 bases; J trimming: 9 bases; junction bases outside the gene matches: 3. Written as DNA, the CDR3 is TGTGCCAGTAGTATTAGCGGGAGAGCTGAGCAGTTCTTC. It encodes CASSISGRAEQFF.

This chain joins TRBV7-9 and TRBJ2-7, with 7 bases lining up with TRBD1. Per germline, CDR1 SEHNR and CDR2 FQNEAQ (reference sequence). CDR3 length: 15 residues. After removal of 0 bases from V and 3 bases from J, the junction contained 5 bases not matched to a gene. This CDR3 reads CASSLAQGRFYEQYF. In DNA, the CDR3 is TGTGCCAGCAGCTTAGCACAGGGGCGCTTCTACGAGCAGTACTTC. Full variable domain (remainder filled in from reference TRBV7-9 and TRBJ2-7): DTGVSQNPRHKITKRGQNVTFRCDPISEHNRLYWYRQTLGQGPEFLTYFQNEAQLEKSRLLSDRFSAERPKGSFSTLEIQRTEQGDSAMYLCASSLAQGRFYEQYFGPGTRLTVT.

The chain couples TRBV9 to TRBJ1-1; D unclear. The length of the CDR3 is 15 residues. Trimming stripped 4 bases from V and 0 bases from J, with 13 bases between. Germline-derived CDR1 and CDR2 are SGDLS and YYNGEE. The CDR3 region is CASSPEEVLNTEAFF. The CDR3 DNA follows: TGTGCCAGCAGCCCTGAGGAGGTTTTGAACACTGAAGCTTTCTTT. The full variable domain, in which reference TRBV9 and TRBJ1-1 provide the parts outside the CDR3, is DSGVTQTPKHLITATGQRVTLRCSPRSGDLSVYWYQQSLDQGLQFLIQYYNGEERAKGNILERFSAQQFPDLHSELNLSSLELGDSALYFCASSPEEVLNTEAFFGQGTRLTVV.